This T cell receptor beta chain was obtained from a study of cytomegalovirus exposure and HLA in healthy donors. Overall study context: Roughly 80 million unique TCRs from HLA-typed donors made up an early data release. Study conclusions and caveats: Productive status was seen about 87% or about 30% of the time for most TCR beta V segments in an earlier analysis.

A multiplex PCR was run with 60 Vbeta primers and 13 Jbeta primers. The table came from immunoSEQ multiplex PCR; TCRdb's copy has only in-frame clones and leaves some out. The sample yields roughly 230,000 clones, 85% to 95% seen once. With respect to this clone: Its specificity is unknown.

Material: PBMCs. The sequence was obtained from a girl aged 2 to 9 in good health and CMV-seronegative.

The CDR3 region has the DNA TGTGCCAGTAGCCCCAGCCGGGACTTCACAGATACGCAGTATTTT. Translation gives CASSPSRDFTDTQYF. The chain carries TRBV19 and TRBJ2-3; tentatively, D is TRBD2 (6 bases). The V gene's germline CDR1 is LNHDA and CDR2 SQIVND (reference sequence). Trimming shortened V by 6 bases and J by 2 bases, and 15 bases separated the two germline ends. This CDR3 spans 15 amino acids. Filled out from reference TRBV19 and TRBJ2-3, the complete variable domain reads DGGITQSPKYLFRKEGQNVTLSCEQNLNHDAMYWYRQDPGQGLRLIYYSQIVNDFQKGDIAEGYSVSREKKESFPLTVTSAQKNPTAFYLCASSPSRDFTDTQYFGPGTRLTVL.